The 27 T cell receptor beta chains reported below all come from one sample, sequenced in a study of blood T cell repertoires in COVID-19 (dated by TCRdb to the early 2020s). Receptor libraries were prepared by the immunoSEQ multiplex PCR assay. This is the immuneACCESS table as TCRdb keeps it, with only in-frame sequences that have V and J called. A part of the clones is gone; compared with another copy, unresolved V genes explain less than half, and the rest is unexplained. The table for this sample lists fewer than 200,000 clones; around nine tenths of them were counted only once. The ten most abundant clones make up around 1% of the sample. Specimen: peripheral blood. Receptors originate from a woman between 18 and 30 years old who had recovered from COVID-19.

This clone was recorded once. The V gene is TRBV19, the J gene TRBJ1-1, with TRBD1 identical over 11 bases. Per germline, CDR1 LNHDA and CDR2 SQIVND (reference sequence). The V and J ends lost 1 base and 4 bases, in that order; junction bases with no gene match: 2. CDR3 length: 15 residues. The CDR3 loop reads CASSIAGTGGTEAFF. CDR3 DNA: TGTGCCAGTAGTATAGCCGGGACAGGGGGCACTGAAGCTTTCTTT.

The V call is TRBV4-1, the J call TRBJ2-2, with D possibly TRBD1 on 5 matching bases. CDR3 length equals 16 residues. Trimming shortened V by 0 bases and J by 4 bases, and 12 bases separated the two germline ends. CDR1 is MGHRA and CDR2 is YSYEKL in the germline V gene. This CDR3 is CASSQDTARVTGELFF. Here the CDR3 DNA reads TGCGCCAGCAGCCAAGATACCGCCAGGGTCACCGGGGAGCTGTTTTTT.

CDR3 nucleotides: TGTGCCAGCAGTTACGGCAGGGGGCTGGGTCAGCCCCAGCATTTT. This codes for CASSYGRGLGQPQHF. V gene TRBV6-2 or TRBV6-3 combines with J gene TRBJ1-5; 8 nucleotides line up with TRBD1. Looked up from germline, CDR1 is MNHEY and CDR2 is SVGEGT. This CDR3 comprises 15 residues. The V segment lost 2 bases and the J segment 6 bases; nucleotides outside the gene matches: 6.

This clone has only a few counts. This chain uses TRBV21-1 with TRBJ1-1. TRBV21-1 is reported as a pseudogene. CDR3 length: 12 amino acids. The DNA for the CDR3 is TGTGCCAGGAGAACTGTGAACACTGAAGCTTTCTTT. Translating gives CARRTVNTEAFF.

This clone appeared once. This chain connects TRBV7-2 to TRBJ1-3; D gene ambiguous. Germline-derived CDR1 and CDR2 are SGHTA and FQGNSA. This CDR3 has 12 amino acids. The V and J ends lost 5 bases and 6 bases respectively, with 8 bases between them. The CDR3 DNA sequence: TGTGCCAGCAGCCCTATTTTAAACACCATATATTTT. Translated, it gives CASSPILNTIYF.

The V call is TRBV5-6, the J call TRBJ2-3, with 10 bases that match TRBD2. This CDR3 region has 17 residues. CDR1 and CDR2 (germline): SGHDT, YYEEEE. V lost 2 bases and J lost 5; bases outside the gene matches: 11. The chain's CDR3 is CASSFPVASGSQDTQYF. As DNA, the CDR3 is TGTGCCAGCAGCTTTCCCGTGGCTAGCGGGAGTCAAGATACGCAGTATTTT. Full variable domain (rest looked up from reference TRBV5-6 and TRBJ2-3): DAGVTQSPTHLIKTRGQQVTLRCSPKSGHDTVSWYQQALGQGPQFIFQYYEEEERQRGNFPDRFSGHQFPNYSSELNVNALLLGDSALYLCASSFPVASGSQDTQYFGPGTRLTVL.

The V and J genes are TRBV2 and TRBJ1-2; D is unresolved. Germline CDR1 is SNHLY and CDR2 is FYNNEI. V was cut by 8 bases and J by 1 base, with 20 bases left in between. The CDR3 sequence is 16 residues long. CDR3 coding DNA: TGTGCCAGCGCTTGGGCGGGTAGATGGGGTAACTATGGCTACACCTTC. It codes for CASAWAGRWGNYGYTF.

DNA of the CDR3: TGTGCCAGCAGCGATAGCGGGAGTATGCACAATGAGCAGTTCTTC. It translates to CASSDSGSMHNEQFF. V gene TRBV11-2 combines with J gene TRBJ2-1; 9 bases are a match to TRBD2. After removal of 5 bases from V and 5 bases from J, the junction contained 7 bases not matched to a gene. CDR1 SGHAT and CDR2 FQNNGV come from the germline V gene. The CDR3 runs 15 residues. Using reference TRBV11-2 and TRBJ2-1 for the parts outside the CDR3, the full variable domain is EAGVAQSPRYKIIEKRQSVAFWCNPISGHATLYWYQQILGQGPKLLIQFQNNGVVDDSQLPKDRFSAERLKGVDSTLKIQPAKLEDSAVYLCASSDSGSMHNEQFFGPGTRLTVL.

This clone has a handful of counts. This chain connects TRBV7-9 to TRBJ2-2; 7 bases match TRBD1. There are 16 residues in the CDR3. CDR1 is SEHNR, CDR2 FQNEAQ, per germline (reference sequence). The J segment lost 4 bases and the V segment lost 1 base, leaving 6 bases of the junction unmatched. CDR3 sequence (DNA): TGTGCCAGCAGCTTAGAGGCAGGGGGTATCACCGGGGAGCTGTTTTTT. It codes for CASSLEAGGITGELFF. Using reference TRBV7-9 and TRBJ2-2 for the parts outside the CDR3, the full variable domain is DTGVSQNPRHKITKRGQNVTFRCDPISEHNRLYWYRQTLGQGPEFLTYFQNEAQLEKSRLLSDRFSAERPKGSFSTLEIQRTEQGDSAMYLCASSLEAGGITGELFFGEGSRLTVL.

V and J are TRBV18 and TRBJ2-2; D perhaps matches TRBD1 (7 bases). The CDR3 sequence is 17 residues long. V lost 8 bases and J 2 bases, leaving 21 bases between the germline ends. Germline CDR1 KGHSH, CDR2 LQKENI. The CDR3 sequence is CASAVGSGGRNTGELFF. The CDR3 DNA reads TGTGCCAGCGCCGTCGGCTCAGGGGGGCGAAACACCGGGGAGCTGTTTTTT.

V usage is TRBV4-2 and J usage is TRBJ2-7, with TRBD2 matching over 7 bases. The CDR3 consists of 12 residues. Trimming removed 4 bases from V and 6 bases from J; junction bases left unmatched: 3. CDR1 is LGHNA and CDR2 is YNFKEQ in the germline V gene. The CDR3 DNA reads TGTGCCAGCAGCCCAACTAGCGCCGAGCAGTACGTC. Its protein is CASSPTSAEQYV.

The J gene is TRBJ2-3, the V gene TRBV10-3; D possibly corresponds to TRBD1 (5 bases). The ends were cut back, 4 bases at V and 3 bases at J, with 11 bases in the middle. The germline gives CDR1 ENHRY, CDR2 SYGVKD. This CDR3 is 14 amino acids long. In nucleotides, the CDR3 is TGTGCCATCAGTGGAGACAGTATGACAGATACGCAGTATTTT. It codes for CAISGDSMTDTQYF.

The chain has TRBV3-1 (or the pseudogene TRBV3-2) and TRBJ1-2; 8 bases agree with TRBD1. The ends lost 6 bases at V and 2 bases at J; junction bases unmatched: 5. Germline V gene lookup returns CDR1 LGHDT and CDR2 YNNKEL (reference sequence). The CDR3 spans 14 residues. The CDR3 spells CASRDRGGNYGYTF. In DNA form, the CDR3 reads TGTGCCAGCAGAGACAGGGGAGGAAACTATGGCTACACCTTC.

The chain is built from TRBV18 and TRBJ2-1, with TRBD2 identical over 12 bases. The junction had 6 bases not matched to a gene; V was cut back by 4 bases and J by 2 bases. This CDR3 is built from 17 residues. From germline, CDR1 is KGHSH and CDR2 LQKENI. The CDR3 bases are TGTGCCAGCTCACAAATGACTAGCGGGAGAACCTACAATGAGCAGTTCTTC. Residues: CASSQMTSGRTYNEQFF.

V gene TRBV5-5 combines with J gene TRBJ2-7; 7 bases line up with TRBD1. V trimming: 4 bases; J trimming: 6 bases; junction bases outside the gene matches: 16. The V gene's germline CDR1 is SGHKS and CDR2 YYEKEE (reference sequence). The CDR3 extends over 16 amino acids. CDR3: CASSPCGRQGLGEQYF. In DNA, the CDR3 is TGTGCCAGCAGCCCTTGTGGCAGACAGGGTCTGGGCGAGCAGTACTTC.

The chain couples TRBV3-1 (or the pseudogene TRBV3-2) to TRBJ2-5; perhaps TRBD1 as D (7 bases). Trimming cost V 3 bases and J 4 bases, with 12 bases left between them. Germline V gives CDR1 LGHDT, CDR2 YNNKEL (reference sequence). CDR3 size: 14 residues. The CDR3, as DNA: TGTGCCAGCAGCCACAGACAGGGAGGAGAGACCCAGTACTTC. The encoded protein is CASSHRQGGETQYF.

This chain uses TRBV2 with TRBJ2-1; 7 bases fit TRBD1. The CDR3 has 15 amino acids. The trim removed 5 bases at V and 8 bases at J, leaving 12 bases unmatched. In germline, CDR1 is SNHLY, CDR2 FYNNEI. The CDR3 spells CASSKTGALRYEQFF. The CDR3 coding sequence is TGTGCCAGCAGTAAAACAGGGGCCCTGAGATATGAGCAGTTCTTC.

The chain uses TRBV4-3 and TRBJ1-6; 9 bases align to TRBD1. V lost 0 bases to trimming and J lost 9 bases; unmatched junction nucleotides: 6. The CDR3 has 16 amino acids. Germline V lookup: CDR1 LGHNA, CDR2 YSLEER. The CDR3 sequence is CASSQDVGTGSSPLHF. In DNA, the CDR3 is TGCGCCAGCAGCCAAGATGTTGGGACAGGGAGTTCACCCCTCCACTTT.

A remark on this clone: The identical CDR3 is also encoded by other nucleotide sequences in the sample. This chain joins TRBV3-1 (or the pseudogene TRBV3-2) and TRBJ2-2, with D perhaps matching TRBD1 (6 bases). Germline CDR1 and CDR2: LGHDT and YNNKEL (reference sequence). This CDR3 comprises 13 residues. Trimming left V 6 bases short and J 5 bases short, with 10 bases between. CDR3 sequence reads: CASRARGTGELFF. In DNA, the CDR3 is TGTGCCAGCAGGGCCAGGGGAACCGGGGAGCTGTTTTTT.

The chain has TRBV29-1 and TRBJ2-1, with a possible D match to TRBD1 (6 bases). V lost 7 bases to trimming and J lost 3 bases, with 16 bases between them. There are 14 residues in the CDR3. Per germline, CDR1 SQVTM and CDR2 ANQGSEA. This CDR3 is CSASRQELYNEQFF. Written as DNA, the CDR3 is TGCAGCGCCTCTCGACAGGAGCTCTACAATGAGCAGTTCTTC.

This chain links TRBV7-2 with TRBJ2-1; D gene uncertain. The germline gives CDR1 SGHTA, CDR2 FQGNSA. CDR3 length equals 14 residues. The V end lost 5 bases, the J end lost 4 bases, and 12 bases lay between the germline ends. The CDR3 DNA is TGTGCCAGCAGCAAGTGGGCACAATACAATGAGCAGTTCTTC. Its translation: CASSKWAQYNEQFF.

The chain has TRBV6-2 or TRBV6-3 and TRBJ2-2; 8 bases fit TRBD2. Germline loops: CDR1 MNHEY, CDR2 SVGEGT. Germline trimming cut 2 bases from V and 2 bases from J; bases unmatched to any gene: 4. The length of the CDR3 is 16 residues. CDR3 DNA sequence: TGTGCCAGCAGTTACGGACTAGCAGATAACACCGGGGAGCTGTTTTTT. Encoded protein: CASSYGLADNTGELFF.

V is TRBV7-9 and J is TRBJ1-4; the D gene is possibly TRBD1 (5 bases). CDR3 length: 15 amino acids. CDR1 and CDR2 (germline): SEHNR, FQNEAQ (reference sequence). Trimming removed 4 bases from V and 4 bases from J, with 13 bases in between. The CDR3 loop is CASSSSGRVNEKLFF. In nucleotides, the CDR3 is TGTGCCAGCAGCTCTTCAGGGAGGGTTAATGAAAAACTGTTTTTT.

The table lists this clone with a count of one. The chain employs TRBV18 and TRBJ1-5, with 9 bases fitting TRBD1. The junction had 4 bases not matched to a gene; V was cut back by 3 bases and J by 7 bases. The CDR3 covers 14 residues. Germline loops: CDR1 KGHSH, CDR2 LQKENI. CDR3 protein: CASSPDRGGQPQHF. DNA of the CDR3: TGTGCCAGCTCACCGGACAGGGGAGGACAGCCCCAGCATTTT. The entire variable domain, with the rest obtained from reference TRBV18 and TRBJ1-5, is as follows: NAGVMQNPRHLVRRRGQEARLRCSPMKGHSHVYWYRQLPEEGLKFMVYLQKENIIDESGMPKERFSAEFPKEGPSILRIQQVVRGDSAAYFCASSPDRGGQPQHFGDGTRLSIL.

This sequence joins TRBV7-2 and TRBJ2-3; 10 bases fit TRBD2. Per the germline V gene, CDR1 is SGHTA and CDR2 is FQGNSA. The CDR3 is 18 residues long. With V trimmed by 5 bases and J by 2 bases, 13 bases remained unmatched. The CDR3: CASSPTPQRGGATDTQYF. The CDR3 DNA sequence: TGTGCCAGCAGCCCCACCCCACAGCGGGGGGGGGCCACAGATACGCAGTATTTT. Drawing the rest from reference TRBV7-2 and TRBJ2-3, the complete variable domain is GAGVSQSPSNKVTEKGKDVELRCDPISGHTALYWYRQSLGQGLEFLIYFQGNSAPDKSGLPSDRFSAERTGGSVSTLTIQRTQQEDSAVYLCASSPTPQRGGATDTQYFGPGTRLTVL.

V is TRBV25-1 and J is TRBJ2-2; TRBD1 is a possible D gene (5 bases). Looked up from germline, CDR1 is MGHDK and CDR2 is SYGVNS. The CDR3 length is 16 residues. V lost 6 bases to trimming and J lost 4 bases, with 18 bases between them. This chain's CDR3 is CASSGGSGSGTGELFF. CDR3 DNA sequence: TGTGCCAGCAGCGGTGGGTCAGGGTCGGGCACCGGGGAGCTGTTTTTT.

The rearrangement links TRBV5-5 to TRBJ2-7, with 7 nucleotides matching TRBD1. The CDR3 has 14 amino acids. CDR1 and CDR2 (germline): SGHKS, YYEKEE (reference sequence). J lost 0 bases, V lost 6 bases, and 6 bases had no gene match. The CDR3 DNA is TGTGCCAGCACCAAGGGGGCCAGCTCCTACGAGCAGTACTTC. It yields the protein CASTKGASSYEQYF.